The 26 T cell receptor beta chains given below trace back to one sample, sequenced in a study of blood T cell repertoires in COVID-19. Profiling relied on immunoSEQ multiplex PCR, and the TCRdb table lists in-frame clones only, not all of them. The sample holds over 300,000 clones; around 91% are singletons and the top ten take 6.5%. Input material: peripheral blood. The receptors were gathered from a man between 18 and 35 years old with active or convalescent COVID-19.

The chain is built from TRBV18 and TRBJ1-1; D remains unclear. In germline, CDR1 is KGHSH, CDR2 LQKENI. This CDR3 is 14 amino acids long. V was pared by 1 base and J by 4 bases, with 10 bases between. CDR3 region: CASSPHGDVTEAFF. The CDR3 DNA is TGTGCCAGCTCACCACACGGGGATGTCACTGAAGCTTTCTTT.

The chain is built from TRBV7-2 and TRBJ2-2, with TRBD1 matching 9 bases. CDR3 length: 15 residues. The J segment lost 7 bases and the V segment lost 1 base, leaving 4 bases of the junction unmatched. The germline CDR1 and CDR2 sequences are SGHTA and FQGNSA. The CDR3 bases are TGTGCCAGCAGCTTAGAAACAGGGGGCGGCGGGGAGCTGTTTTTT. It yields the protein CASSLETGGGGELFF.

The V call is TRBV28, the J call TRBJ1-5, with D perhaps matching TRBD1 (5 bases). V lost 3 bases, J lost 4 bases, and 22 bases lay in between. Germline CDR1 reads MDHEN; CDR2 reads SYDVKM. This CDR3 spans 18 amino acids. This chain's CDR3 is CASSFPLGGKWKNQPQHF. As DNA, the CDR3 is TGTGCCAGCAGTTTCCCCCTGGGGGGAAAATGGAAAAATCAGCCCCAGCATTTT.

The chain links TRBV4-3 to TRBJ2-7; a possible D gene is TRBD2 (6 bases). The V and J ends lost 4 bases and 0 bases respectively, with 10 bases between them. Germline CDR1 and CDR2: LGHNA and YSLEER. The CDR3 totals 14 residues. CDR3 loop: CASSPGLNSYEQYF. The CDR3 DNA is TGCGCCAGCAGCCCGGGACTGAACTCCTACGAGCAGTACTTC.

In this sample, this clone turned up once. This sequence joins TRBV25-1 and TRBJ1-6; TRBD1 is a possible D gene (6 bases). CDR1 MGHDK and CDR2 SYGVNS come from the germline V gene. V was pared by 2 bases and J by 7 bases, with 15 bases between. CDR3 length: 16 amino acids. CDR3 coding DNA: TGTGCCAGCAGTGAACAAACAGGGTGGGGCAATTCACCCCTCCACTTT. Its translation is CASSEQTGWGNSPLHF. Combining the CDR3 with reference TRBV25-1 and TRBJ1-6 gives the whole variable domain EADIYQTPRYLVIGTGKKITLECSQTMGHDKMYWYQQDPGMELHLIHYSYGVNSTEKGDLSSESTVSRIRTEHFPLTLESARPSHTSQYLCASSEQTGWGNSPLHFGNGTRLTVT.

The chain employs TRBV29-1 and TRBJ1-1, with D uncertain. The V and J ends lost 4 bases and 7 bases respectively, with 10 bases between them. This CDR3 spans 11 amino acids. Per germline, CDR1 SQVTM and CDR2 ANQGSEA. This CDR3 is CSVGAGNEAFF. The CDR3 region has the DNA TGCAGCGTTGGGGCGGGCAATGAAGCTTTCTTT.

This chain joins TRBV11-3 and TRBJ2-7; TRBD1 matches 8 bases. This CDR3 region has 13 residues. Germline CDR1 and CDR2: SGHNT and YENEEA. Trimming cost V 5 bases and J 5 bases; bases outside gene matches: 5. The CDR3 protein is CASSRTGPHEQYF. The CDR3 coding sequence is TGTGCCAGCAGCCGGACAGGGCCCCACGAGCAGTACTTC.

The rearrangement joins TRBV4-3 to TRBJ2-1, with 9 bases lining up with TRBD1. This CDR3 is built from 16 residues. V dropped 3 bases and J dropped 1; count of bases not matched to a gene: 4. In germline, CDR1 is LGHNA, CDR2 YSLEER. Here the CDR3 reads CASSQMDRGSYNEQFF. CDR3 DNA: TGCGCCAGCAGCCAGATGGACAGGGGATCCTACAATGAGCAGTTCTTC.

In regard to this clone: A read error may account for a junction end that differs from germline. The chain combines TRBV7-7 with TRBJ2-1; 9 nucleotides agree with TRBD2. Germline lookup yields CDR1 SSHAT and CDR2 FNYEAQ (reference sequence). The CDR3 covers 16 residues. Written as DNA, the CDR3 is TGTGCTAGCAGCTTAGCGGCGGGAGGGCAGAACAATGAGCAGTTCTTC. It encodes CASSLAAGGQNNEQFF.

The DNA of the CDR3 is TGTGCCAGCAGCCAAGCCTTCGGACTGACCCTGAACACCGGGGAGCTGTTTTTT. It encodes CASSQAFGLTLNTGELFF. The chain uses TRBV3-1 (or the pseudogene TRBV3-2) and TRBJ2-2, with D possibly being TRBD2 (5 bases). V was clipped by 1 base and J by 1 base, with 16 bases between them. The length of the CDR3 is 18 residues. The V gene's germline CDR1 is LGHDT and CDR2 YNNKEL (reference sequence).

About this clone itself: Other DNA sequences in the sample encode the same CDR3. The chain uses TRBV3-1 (or the pseudogene TRBV3-2) and TRBJ1-2; no reliable D call. Between the trimmed V and J ends, which lost 2 bases and 2 bases, there was a span of 9 bases. The CDR3 spans 14 residues. Per the germline V gene, CDR1 is LGHDT and CDR2 is YNNKEL (reference sequence). The CDR3 DNA is TGTGCCAGCAGCCAACTACAGACGAACTATGGCTACACCTTC. Encoded protein: CASSQLQTNYGYTF.

The rearrangement uses TRBV6-2 or TRBV6-3 and TRBJ2-7, with 8 bases aligning to TRBD1. V lost 5 bases and J lost 0; bases outside the gene matches: 12. The CDR3 is 17 amino acids. Germline loops: CDR1 MNHEY, CDR2 SVGEGT. The CDR3: CASSLTIPGTGSYEQYF. The CDR3 region has the DNA TGTGCCAGCAGTCTCACGATCCCCGGGACAGGCTCCTACGAGCAGTACTTC.

The genes are TRBV24-1 and TRBJ1-1; TRBD1 matches 10 bases. This CDR3 has 15 amino acids. V lost 8 bases to trimming and J lost 2 bases; unmatched junction nucleotides: 7. Germline V gene sequence: CDR1 KGHDR, CDR2 SFDVKD. CDR3: CATTGQGGGNTEAFF. In DNA form, the CDR3 reads TGTGCCACCACCGGACAGGGGGGGGGTAACACTGAAGCTTTCTTT.

The J gene is TRBJ2-2, the V gene TRBV12-3 or TRBV12-4; no clear D. V was trimmed by 8 bases and J by 7 bases, leaving 5 bases between them. The CDR3 runs 10 residues. CDR3 sequence (DNA): TGTGCCAGCGGGCTCGGGGAGCTGTTTTTT. Its translation is CASGLGELFF.

This chain connects TRBV3-1 (or the pseudogene TRBV3-2) to TRBJ2-2, with D maybe TRBD2 (6 bases). Germline assignment: CDR1 LGHDT and CDR2 YNNKEL (reference sequence). The V gene lost 4 bases and the J gene lost 6 bases, with 12 bases spanning the gap. This CDR3 region has 14 residues. The CDR3 nucleotides are TGTGCCAGCAGCCTTGGCACGGGGGCCGGGGAGCTGTTTTTT. This encodes CASSLGTGAGELFF.

The genes are TRBV7-9 and TRBJ2-3, with D possibly being TRBD2 (6 bases). Germline loops: CDR1 SEHNR, CDR2 FQNEAQ (reference sequence). The V end was cut by 3 bases, the J end by 5 bases, with 15 bases between. The CDR3 has 15 amino acids. DNA of the CDR3: TGTGCCAGCAGCTTCTCGCGGGATAAGGGAGATACGCAGTATTTT. Its translation: CASSFSRDKGDTQYF.

The CDR3 DNA follows: TGTGCCAGCAGATCCCGGACAGGGAATAATTCACCCCTCCACTTT. Translation: CASRSRTGNNSPLHF. The chain joins TRBV28 to TRBJ1-6; TRBD1 aligns across 8 bases. The junction had 6 bases not matched to a gene; V was cut back by 6 bases and J by 5 bases. Germline-derived CDR1 and CDR2 are MDHEN and SYDVKM. The CDR3 extends over 15 amino acids.

This sequence joins TRBV4-3 and TRBJ2-2, with 9 bases identical to TRBD1. This CDR3 contains 15 residues. Germline V gene lookup returns CDR1 LGHNA and CDR2 YSLEER. Trimming cost V 2 bases and J 6 bases; bases outside gene matches: 4. The CDR3 loop reads CASSQPTGGAGELFF. The CDR3 nucleotides read TGCGCCAGCAGCCAACCTACAGGGGGCGCCGGGGAGCTGTTTTTT.

This chain connects TRBV10-1 to TRBJ1-2; TRBD1 might be the D (5 bases). With 6 bases removed from V and 4 bases from J, the gap between germline ends came to 15 bases. The CDR3 has 14 residues. Germline CDR1 WNHNN, CDR2 SYGVQD (reference sequence). CDR3 in DNA: TGCGCCAGCAGGTCAGGGAGGGCGGTCTATGGCTACACCTTC. Its translation is CASRSGRAVYGYTF.

The chain uses TRBV6-5 and TRBJ1-3, with 7 bases matching TRBD1. J gave up 8 bases and V 7 bases, and 14 bases lay outside the gene matches. This CDR3 region has 15 residues. From germline, CDR1 is MNHEY and CDR2 SVGAGI. Here the CDR3 reads CASIGRDSLRDTIYF. Here the CDR3 DNA reads TGTGCCAGCATTGGAAGGGACAGTCTCAGGGACACCATATATTTT.

The CDR3 sequence is CASWGQGDSYEQYF. The CDR3 coding sequence is TGTGCCAGCTGGGGACAGGGAGACTCCTACGAGCAGTACTTC. The chain employs TRBV6-5 and TRBJ2-7, with 9 bases that match TRBD1. CDR3 size: 14 residues. V dropped 8 bases and J dropped 0; count of bases not matched to a gene: 5. CDR1 and CDR2 (germline): MNHEY, SVGAGI.

The rearrangement joins TRBV4-1 to TRBJ2-4; 7 bases fit TRBD2. The J segment lost 2 bases and the V segment lost 3 bases, leaving 7 bases of the junction unmatched. Germline V gene data show CDR1 as MGHRA and CDR2 as YSYEKL. The CDR3 runs to 16 residues. The CDR3 region is CASSHPGRGTKNIQYF. CDR3 bases: TGCGCCAGCAGCCACCCGGGGAGGGGAACCAAAAACATTCAGTACTTC.

V usage is TRBV5-1 and J usage is TRBJ1-5, with D possibly TRBD1 on 5 matching bases. This CDR3 is built from 15 residues. Germline V CDR1 and CDR2: SGHRS, YFSETQ. Trimming took 0 bases from V and 3 from J, leaving 10 bases between them. In DNA, the CDR3 is TGCGCCAGCAGCTTGGTTGCAGGGCCCAATCAGCCCCAGCATTTT. Its protein is CASSLVAGPNQPQHF.

V usage is TRBV19 and J usage is TRBJ2-7; tentatively, D is TRBD2 (6 bases). Germline CDR1 reads LNHDA; CDR2 reads SQIVND (reference sequence). Deletions cut 7 bases from V and 6 bases from J, with 22 bases between. This CDR3 spans 15 amino acids. The CDR3 region has the DNA TGTGCCAGTAAAACCGGGACTCGAGGTCGGAGCGAGCAGTACTTC. This translates into CASKTGTRGRSEQYF.

This clone is a singleton in its sample. The J gene is TRBJ1-4, the V gene TRBV6-5; no definite D call. From germline, CDR1 is MNHEY and CDR2 SVGAGI. CDR3 length: 12 residues. Trimming shortened V by 7 bases and J by 8 bases, and 11 bases separated the two germline ends. CDR3 residues: CASTRRGEKLFF. In DNA form, the CDR3 reads TGTGCCAGCACCAGACGAGGGGAAAAACTGTTTTTT.

CDR3 DNA: TGTGCCAGCAGTTTTTACCCAGGGCCTTCCTACGAGCAGTACTTC. It translates to CASSFYPGPSYEQYF. V usage is TRBV27 and J usage is TRBJ2-7; D is possibly TRBD1 (5 bases). V was clipped by 3 bases and J by 1 base, with 13 bases between them. This CDR3 spans 15 amino acids. Germline V gene sequence: CDR1 MNHEY, CDR2 SMNVEV (reference sequence).